This TCR beta chain is drawn from a study of post-analysis software for immune sequencing data. The overall study: Relapsing-remitting, secondary progressive and progressive-relapsing forms of multiple sclerosis all featured among disease courses. Study-wide results and caveats: Controls significantly exceeded multiple sclerosis patients in normalized Chao1 diversity. Relative to controls, patients had a handful of TRBV segments at higher frequency, with TRBV5-6, TRBV5-1 and TRBV20-1 among these.

The length of the CDR3 is 16 residues. CDR1 SGHNT and CDR2 YYREEE come from the germline V gene (reference sequence). V lost 0 bases and J 1 base, leaving 13 bases between the germline ends. Points on this clonotype: Its antigen is as yet unknown.

Each TCR beta cDNA library carried unique molecular identifiers. cDNA molecules numbering 400,000 to 550,000 came from roughly 1 to 10 million T cells. TCRdb reprocessed the PCR reads with MiXCR, giving one entry per CDR3 protein. This table holds hundreds of thousands of distinct CDR3 sequences, around 27% found once. Specimen: blood. The source is a girl between 10 and 17 years old with multiple sclerosis. The chain carries TRBV5-4 and TRBJ1-1; unclear D gene. CDR3 nucleotides: TGTGCCAGCAGCTTGGGGTTGGTGGCGACGAACACTGAAGCTTTCTTT. Protein product: CASSLGLVATNTEAFF.